Listed below are T cell receptor beta chains from one sample, sequenced in a study of blood T cell repertoires in COVID-19. Assay used: immunoSEQ multiplex PCR; TCRdb lists only in-frame clones, some missing. The sample lists about 330,000 clones, around 89% occurring once. Sequenced: peripheral blood. The receptors here all came from a woman between 50 and 59 years old with active or convalescent COVID-19. Each CDR3 is given with its conserved first and last residue. The order of the fields is J gene, V gene, CDR3 protein.

J gene: TRBJ2-3
V gene: TRBV18
CDR3 protein: CASSPPSPGQGTDTQYF

J gene: TRBJ2-7
V gene: TRBV30
CDR3 protein: CAYTGGSYEQYF

J gene: TRBJ1-6
V gene: TRBV3-1/TRBV3-2
CDR3 protein: CASSSRGAGSPLHF

J gene: TRBJ2-7
V gene: TRBV3-1/TRBV3-2
CDR3 protein: CASSYGQSRSSSYEQYF

J gene: TRBJ2-2
V gene: TRBV28
CDR3 protein: CASSRAGLAGTGELFF

J gene: TRBJ1-1
V gene: TRBV7-2
CDR3 protein: CASSPDRVPTEAFF

J gene: TRBJ2-4
V gene: TRBV19
CDR3 protein: CASSSSQRRLAKNIQYF

J gene: TRBJ2-1
V gene: TRBV7-9
CDR3 protein: CASSPRQASSYNEQFF

J gene: TRBJ1-4
V gene: TRBV5-1
CDR3 protein: CASSLGGDLEKLFF

J gene: TRBJ1-1
V gene: TRBV7-8
CDR3 protein: CASSLVSGNTEAFF

J gene: TRBJ2-3
V gene: TRBV4-3
CDR3 protein: CASSQWTGVGTDTQYF

J gene: TRBJ1-2
V gene: TRBV30
CDR3 protein: CAWSVRGTNYGYTF

J gene: TRBJ2-5
V gene: TRBV2
CDR3 protein: CASSADRAEETQYF

J gene: TRBJ1-2
V gene: TRBV6-2/TRBV6-3
CDR3 protein: CASSFGTPAAYTF

J gene: TRBJ2-7
V gene: TRBV12-3/TRBV12-4
CDR3 protein: CASSMTGLYEQYF

J gene: TRBJ2-1
V gene: TRBV10-3
CDR3 protein: CATGGGPYNEQFF

J gene: TRBJ1-5
V gene: TRBV5-1
CDR3 protein: CASSLGGDLQPQHF

J gene: TRBJ1-4
V gene: TRBV6-2/TRBV6-3
CDR3 protein: CASSPLGQGREGGSEKLFF

J gene: TRBJ2-2
V gene: TRBV6-2/TRBV6-3
CDR3 protein: CASSKGTGPNTGELFF

J gene: TRBJ1-1
V gene: TRBV27
CDR3 protein: CASSSLLPGQTNTEAFF

J gene: TRBJ1-1
V gene: TRBV12-3/TRBV12-4
CDR3 protein: CASQVQTNTEAFF

J gene: TRBJ1-2
V gene: TRBV6-5
CDR3 protein: CASSYSGQGENGYTF

J gene: TRBJ2-1
V gene: TRBV30
CDR3 protein: CAWSVRLGALFDNEQFF

J gene: TRBJ2-7
V gene: TRBV4-1
CDR3 protein: CASSNLKQGSRPYEQYF

J gene: TRBJ2-3
V gene: TRBV7-2
CDR3 protein: CASSLVAGAPDTQYF

J gene: TRBJ2-1
V gene: TRBV4-3
CDR3 protein: CASSQDPTGTSGSRSYNEQFF

J gene: TRBJ2-2
V gene: TRBV25-1
CDR3 protein: CASDFTATSGGVSGELFF

J gene: TRBJ2-5
V gene: TRBV4-2
CDR3 protein: CASSRPTDEETQYF

J gene: TRBJ2-7
V gene: TRBV29-1
CDR3 protein: CSVTPGEQGTDEQYF